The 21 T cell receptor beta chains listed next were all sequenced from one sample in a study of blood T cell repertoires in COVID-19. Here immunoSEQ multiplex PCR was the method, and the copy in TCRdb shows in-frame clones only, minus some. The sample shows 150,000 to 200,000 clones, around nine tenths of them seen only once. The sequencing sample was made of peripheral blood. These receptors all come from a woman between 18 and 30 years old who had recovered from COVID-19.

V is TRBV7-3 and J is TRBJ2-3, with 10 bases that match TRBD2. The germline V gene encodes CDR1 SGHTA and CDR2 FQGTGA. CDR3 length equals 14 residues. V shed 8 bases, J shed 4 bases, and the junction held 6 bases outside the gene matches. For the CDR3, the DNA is TGTGCCAGCCAAGCGGGAGGGCCCCCAGATACGCAGTATTTT. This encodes CASQAGGPPDTQYF.

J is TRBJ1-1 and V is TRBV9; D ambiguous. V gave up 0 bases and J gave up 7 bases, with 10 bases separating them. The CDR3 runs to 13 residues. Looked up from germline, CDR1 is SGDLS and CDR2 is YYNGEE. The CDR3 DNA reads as TGTGCCAGCAGCGTAGGAACATCTGGTGAAGCTTTCTTT. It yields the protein CASSVGTSGEAFF.

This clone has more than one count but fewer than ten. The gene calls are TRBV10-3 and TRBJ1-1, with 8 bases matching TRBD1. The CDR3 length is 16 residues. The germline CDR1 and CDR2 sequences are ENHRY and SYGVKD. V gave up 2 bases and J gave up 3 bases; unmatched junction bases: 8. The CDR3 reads CAISEGQGGGHTEAFF. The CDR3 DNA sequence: TGTGCCATCAGTGAGGGACAGGGAGGCGGGCACACTGAAGCTTTCTTT.

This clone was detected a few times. CDR3 sequence: CASNSRGGGYTF. The CDR3 DNA reads TGTGCCAGTAATAGCAGGGGCGGTGGCTACACCTTC. This chain links TRBV19 with TRBJ1-2, with D possibly matching TRBD1 (6 bases). Trimming pared 7 bases from V and 7 bases from J, leaving 13 bases between. There are 12 residues in the CDR3. Germline V lookup: CDR1 LNHDA, CDR2 SQIVND (reference sequence). The variable domain in full, completed from reference TRBV19 and TRBJ1-2, reads DGGITQSPKYLFRKEGQNVTLSCEQNLNHDAMYWYRQDPGQGLRLIYYSQIVNDFQKGDIAEGYSVSREKKESFPLTVTSAQKNPTAFYLCASNSRGGGYTFGSGTRLTVV.

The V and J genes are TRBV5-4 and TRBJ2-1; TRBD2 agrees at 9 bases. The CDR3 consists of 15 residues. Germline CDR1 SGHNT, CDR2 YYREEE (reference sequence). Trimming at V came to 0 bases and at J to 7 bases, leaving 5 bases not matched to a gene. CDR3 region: CASSLDSGSGNEQFF. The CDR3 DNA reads TGTGCCAGCAGCTTGGATAGCGGGAGTGGAAATGAGCAGTTCTTC. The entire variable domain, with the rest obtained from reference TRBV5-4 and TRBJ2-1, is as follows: ETGVTQSPTHLIKTRGQQVTLRCSSQSGHNTVSWYQQALGQGPQFIFQYYREEENGRGNFPPRFSGLQFPNYSSELNVNALELDDSALYLCASSLDSGSGNEQFFGPGTRLTVL.

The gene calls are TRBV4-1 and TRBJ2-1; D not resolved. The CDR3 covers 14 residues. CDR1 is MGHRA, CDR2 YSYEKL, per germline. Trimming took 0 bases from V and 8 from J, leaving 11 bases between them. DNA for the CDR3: TGCGCCAGCAGCCAAGATGGGCAGGTCGATGAGCAGTTCTTC. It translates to CASSQDGQVDEQFF.

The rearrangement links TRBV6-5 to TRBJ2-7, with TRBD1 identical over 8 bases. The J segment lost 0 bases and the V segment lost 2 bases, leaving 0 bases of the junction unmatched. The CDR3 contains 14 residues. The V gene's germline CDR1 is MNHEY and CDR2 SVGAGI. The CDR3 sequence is CASSYGQGSYEQYV. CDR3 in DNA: TGTGCCAGCAGTTACGGACAGGGCTCCTACGAGCAGTACGTC.

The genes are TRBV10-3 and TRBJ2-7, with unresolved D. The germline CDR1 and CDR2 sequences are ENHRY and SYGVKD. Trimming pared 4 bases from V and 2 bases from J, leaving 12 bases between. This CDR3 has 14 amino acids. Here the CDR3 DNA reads TGTGCCATCAGTGGAAAAGGAGACCCCTACGAGCAGTACTTC. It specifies CAISGKGDPYEQYF.

DNA of the CDR3: TGTGCCAGCAGCTTACCAGCGGGGGGATCGAACACCGGGGAGCTGTTTTTT. Protein sequence: CASSLPAGGSNTGELFF. The V and J genes are TRBV7-6 and TRBJ2-2, with 9 nucleotides matching TRBD2. Per the germline V gene, CDR1 is SGHVS and CDR2 is FNYEAQ. J lost 0 bases, V lost 2 bases, and 4 bases had no gene match. The CDR3 totals 17 residues.

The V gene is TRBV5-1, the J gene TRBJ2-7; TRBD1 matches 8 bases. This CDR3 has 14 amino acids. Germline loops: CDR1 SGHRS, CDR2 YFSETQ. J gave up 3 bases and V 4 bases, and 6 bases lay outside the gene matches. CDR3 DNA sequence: TGCGCCAGCAGCCTGGACAGGGCGAACTACGAGCAGTACTTC. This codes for CASSLDRANYEQYF.

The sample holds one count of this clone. Here the CDR3 reads CATSRVVVLNEQFF. DNA of the CDR3: TGTGCCACCAGCAGAGTGGTAGTGCTCAATGAGCAGTTCTTC. The V gene is TRBV15, the J gene TRBJ2-1; D is unresolved. Trimming removed 1 base from V and 6 bases from J, with 10 bases in between. From germline, CDR1 is LNHNV and CDR2 YYDKDF (reference sequence). CDR3 length: 14 residues.

In DNA, the CDR3 is TGTGCCACCTACAGGCCGTATAGCAATCAGCCCCAGCATTTT. Protein: CATYRPYSNQPQHF. The genes are TRBV3-1 (or the pseudogene TRBV3-2) and TRBJ1-5; a weak D match, TRBD1 (5 bases). The V gene's germline CDR1 is LGHDT and CDR2 YNNKEL (reference sequence). With 10 bases removed from V and 0 bases from J, the gap between germline ends came to 13 bases. The CDR3 consists of 14 residues.

The CDR3 sequence: CASSLVPRFSYEQYF. DNA of the CDR3: TGTGCCAGCAGCTTGGTTCCCAGATTCTCCTACGAGCAGTACTTC. The V and J genes are TRBV5-8 and TRBJ2-7; unclear D gene. Per the germline V gene, CDR1 is SGHTS and CDR2 is YDEGEE. CDR3 size: 15 residues. The germline V and J ends were trimmed by 0 bases and 0 bases, with 10 bases remaining between them.

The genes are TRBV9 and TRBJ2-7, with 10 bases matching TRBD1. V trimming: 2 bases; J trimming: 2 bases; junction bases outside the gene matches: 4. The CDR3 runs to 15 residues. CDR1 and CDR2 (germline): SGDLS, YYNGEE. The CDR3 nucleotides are TGTGCCAGCAGCGTGACAGGGGGCGCACCCTACGAGCAGTACTTC. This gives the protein CASSVTGGAPYEQYF.

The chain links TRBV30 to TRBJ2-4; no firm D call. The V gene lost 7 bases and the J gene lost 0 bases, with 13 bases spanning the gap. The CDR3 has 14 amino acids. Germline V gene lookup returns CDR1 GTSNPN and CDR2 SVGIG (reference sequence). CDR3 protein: CASTSPLAKNIQYF. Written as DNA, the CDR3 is TGTGCCTCCACGTCCCCACTAGCCAAAAACATTCAGTACTTC.

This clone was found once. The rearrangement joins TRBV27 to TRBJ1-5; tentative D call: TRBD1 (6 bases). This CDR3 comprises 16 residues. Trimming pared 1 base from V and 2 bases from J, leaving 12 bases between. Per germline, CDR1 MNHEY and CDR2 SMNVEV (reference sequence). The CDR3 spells CASSLLAGQGNQPQHF. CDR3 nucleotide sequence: TGTGCCAGCAGTTTATTAGCGGGACAAGGCAATCAGCCCCAGCATTTT.

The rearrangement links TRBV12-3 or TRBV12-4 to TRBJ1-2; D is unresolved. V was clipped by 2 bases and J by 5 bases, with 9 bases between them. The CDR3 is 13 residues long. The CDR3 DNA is TGTGCCAGCAGTTTATCCCCCGTTTATGGCTACACCTTC. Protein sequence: CASSLSPVYGYTF.

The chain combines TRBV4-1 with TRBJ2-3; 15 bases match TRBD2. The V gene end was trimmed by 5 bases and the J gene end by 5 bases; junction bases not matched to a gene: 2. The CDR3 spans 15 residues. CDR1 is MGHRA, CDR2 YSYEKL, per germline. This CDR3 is CASSRTSGRVDTQYF. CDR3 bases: TGCGCCAGCAGCAGGACTAGCGGGAGGGTAGATACGCAGTATTTT.

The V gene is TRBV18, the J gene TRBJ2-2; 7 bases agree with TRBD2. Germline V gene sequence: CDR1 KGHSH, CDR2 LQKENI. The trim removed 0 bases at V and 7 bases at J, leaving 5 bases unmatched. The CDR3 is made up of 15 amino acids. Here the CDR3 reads CASSPPVRENGELFF. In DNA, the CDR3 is TGTGCCAGCTCACCACCTGTGCGGGAGAACGGGGAGCTGTTTTTT.

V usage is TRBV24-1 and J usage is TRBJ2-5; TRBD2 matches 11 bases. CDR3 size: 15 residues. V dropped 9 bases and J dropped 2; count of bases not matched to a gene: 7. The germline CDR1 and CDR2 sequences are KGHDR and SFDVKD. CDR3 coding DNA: TGTGCCACCTCTGAGACTAGCGGGGCTCAAGAGACCCAGTACTTC. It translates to CATSETSGAQETQYF.

CDR3 sequence reads: CASRVEGHYGYTF. The DNA for the CDR3 is TGTGCCAGCAGGGTGGAGGGACACTATGGCTACACCTTC. The chain employs TRBV2 and TRBJ1-2, with TRBD1 as a possible D gene (5 bases). Germline CDR1 SNHLY, CDR2 FYNNEI. The CDR3 is 13 residues long. Trimming pared 6 bases from V and 3 bases from J, leaving 11 bases between.